Below, 14 T cell receptor beta chains from the same sample are listed, as sequenced in a study of cytomegalovirus exposure and HLA in healthy donors. The PCR employed 60 Vbeta primers together with 13 Jbeta primers. Clones were sequenced by immunoSEQ multiplex PCR, and TCRdb holds only the in-frame ones, with some missing. The data contain 99,000 or so clones, about 80% of them singletons. The source material was PBMCs. Receptors were obtained from a woman in her late teens or twenties in good health and CMV-seropositive.

This clone was seen a handful of times. The chain uses TRBV5-4 and TRBJ2-7, with TRBD1 matching over 9 bases. CDR1 and CDR2 (germline): SGHNT, YYREEE (reference sequence). Losses at the gene ends were 5 bases for V and 2 bases for J; bases not matched to a gene: 5. This CDR3 has 14 residues. CDR3 DNA: TGTGCCAGCAGGACGGACAGGGGCACCTACGAGCAGTACTTC. This translates into CASRTDRGTYEQYF.

The V gene is TRBV5-1, the J gene TRBJ2-3; 11 bases are shared with TRBD2. The CDR3 is made up of 16 amino acids. In germline, CDR1 is SGHRS, CDR2 YFSETQ. The J segment lost 2 bases and the V segment lost 4 bases, leaving 6 bases of the junction unmatched. This chain's CDR3 is CASSAGLAGYTDTQYF. In DNA, the CDR3 is TGCGCCAGCAGCGCCGGACTAGCGGGTTACACAGATACGCAGTATTTT.

V gene TRBV19 combines with J gene TRBJ1-2; D not resolved. Germline CDR1 LNHDA, CDR2 SQIVND (reference sequence). V lost 3 bases and J 7 bases, leaving 15 bases between the germline ends. The CDR3 contains 14 residues. This CDR3 reads CASSMREVYSGYTF. The CDR3, as DNA: TGTGCCAGTAGTATGAGGGAGGTTTATTCTGGCTACACCTTC.

The genes are TRBV6-1 and TRBJ1-1, with a weak D call TRBD1 (6 bases). Trimming left V 6 bases short and J 10 bases short, with 15 bases between. CDR3 length: 12 amino acids. Germline CDR1 is MNHNS and CDR2 is SASEGT. CDR3 sequence reads: CASSRDRLRAFF. CDR3 sequence (DNA): TGTGCCAGCAGCCGCGACAGGCTGCGAGCTTTCTTT.

This clone was seen a handful of times. The chain carries TRBV4-2 and TRBJ2-7; 7 nucleotides agree with TRBD2. The V gene end was trimmed by 0 bases and the J gene end by 3 bases; junction bases not matched to a gene: 11. CDR3 length: 17 amino acids. The germline CDR1 and CDR2 sequences are LGHNA and YNFKEQ. The CDR3 spells CASSQDFPGTTSYEQYF. The CDR3 nucleotides are TGTGCCAGCAGCCAAGATTTTCCCGGGACTACCAGCTACGAGCAGTACTTC.

The chain employs TRBV5-1 and TRBJ1-4; D call uncertain. Germline lookup yields CDR1 SGHRS and CDR2 YFSETQ. The CDR3 is 14 amino acids. V was clipped by 4 bases and J by 8 bases, with 15 bases between them. The CDR3 reads CASSPAPGMEKLFF. The DNA for the CDR3 is TGCGCCAGCAGCCCAGCACCGGGGATGGAAAAACTGTTTTTT. Based on the CDR3 plus reference TRBV5-1 and TRBJ1-4, the full variable domain is KAGVTQTPRYLIKTRGQQVTLSCSPISGHRSVSWYQQTPGQGLQFLFEYFSETQRNKGNFPGRFSGRQFSNSRSEMNVSTLELGDSALYLCASSPAPGMEKLFFGSGTQLSVL.

The V call is TRBV5-4, the J call TRBJ2-1; TRBD2 matches at 12 bases. V lost 3 bases and J lost 4; bases outside the gene matches: 2. Germline assignment: CDR1 SGHNT and CDR2 YYREEE (reference sequence). The CDR3 runs to 15 residues. Here the CDR3 reads CASSSGTSGYNEQFF. CDR3 sequence (DNA): TGTGCCAGCAGCTCAGGGACTAGCGGGTACAATGAGCAGTTCTTC.

This chain connects TRBV6-1 to TRBJ1-3; no firm D call. The CDR3 is 10 residues long. Germline loops: CDR1 MNHNS, CDR2 SASEGT. Trimming removed 7 bases at V and 7 bases at J, with 5 bases between. The CDR3, as DNA: TGTGCCAGCACCGAGAACACCATATATTTT. It codes for CASTENTIYF.

The gene calls are TRBV5-6 and TRBJ2-7; maybe TRBD1 (5 bases). This CDR3 is 15 amino acids long. Germline loops: CDR1 SGHDT, CDR2 YYEEEE. The ends were cut back, 1 base at V and 3 bases at J, with 14 bases in the middle. The CDR3 sequence is CASSLLGRAHYEQYF. The DNA of the CDR3 is TGTGCCAGCAGCTTGTTAGGCAGGGCCCACTACGAGCAGTACTTC.

This clone was seen a handful of times. This rearrangement joins TRBV10-2 to TRBJ2-7, with 8 bases matching TRBD1. CDR1 is WSHSY and CDR2 is SAAADI in the germline V gene. Losses at the gene ends were 3 bases for V and 4 bases for J; bases not matched to a gene: 5. The CDR3 covers 14 residues. CDR3 sequence reads: CASSDPRTGYEQYF. CDR3 nucleotides: TGCGCCAGCAGTGATCCCAGGACAGGGTACGAGCAGTACTTC.

This clone was observed a handful of times. This chain uses TRBV19 with TRBJ2-1, with 7 bases lining up with TRBD1. The CDR3 totals 13 residues. The V gene end was trimmed by 6 bases and the J gene end by 7 bases; junction bases not matched to a gene: 6. Germline CDR1 LNHDA, CDR2 SQIVND (reference sequence). This chain's CDR3 is CASRPGQPNEQFF. CDR3 sequence (DNA): TGTGCCAGTAGGCCGGGACAGCCTAATGAGCAGTTCTTC.

The genes are TRBV18 and TRBJ1-2; D gene uncertain. Trimming took off 3 bases at V and 4 bases at J, with 21 bases between the two ends. The CDR3 is made up of 17 amino acids. The germline gives CDR1 KGHSH, CDR2 LQKENI. CDR3 coding DNA: TGTGCCAGCTCACCGTTTGGGCAGGCTTCGCGTCTCTATGGCTACACCTTC. Protein: CASSPFGQASRLYGYTF.

This chain links TRBV6-5 with TRBJ1-1; 7 nucleotides align to TRBD1. V trimming: 6 bases; J trimming: 4 bases; junction bases outside the gene matches: 5. From germline, CDR1 is MNHEY and CDR2 SVGAGI. The CDR3 contains 13 residues. CDR3 DNA: TGTGCCAGCAGAATGACAGGGTCCACTGAAGCTTTCTTT. It codes for CASRMTGSTEAFF.

The chain links TRBV9 to TRBJ1-1; D perhaps matches TRBD1 (5 bases). The germline V and J ends were trimmed by 4 bases and 2 bases, with 9 bases remaining between them. This CDR3 is built from 13 residues. Germline V gives CDR1 SGDLS, CDR2 YYNGEE. The CDR3 nucleotides read TGTGCCAGCAGCCCGACAGCAAACACTGAAGCTTTCTTT. Protein sequence: CASSPTANTEAFF.